Listed below are T cell receptor beta chains from one sample, sequenced in a study of identifying expanded T cells in peripheral blood. The method was immunoSEQ multiplex PCR; TCRdb's version includes in-frame clones alone and lacks a portion of them. The repertoire includes roughly 84,000 clones, around 90% of them detected once, and roughly 7.7% sits in the top ten. The sample comprised blood. Receptors originate from a person aged 18 to 75 in good health. Each CDR3 is given with its conserved first and last residue. D genes are given only for firm matches. Size tells how often a clone was seen (once, few, many) or the class of an expanded clone, and some rows leave it out.

clone size | D gene | J gene | V gene | CDR3 protein | CDR3 DNA
. | . | TRBJ2-7 | TRBV20-1 | CSAKQTYEQYF | TGCAGTGCTAAGCAAACCTACGAGCAGTACTTC
. | . | TRBJ1-4 | TRBV6-1 | CASSEVRGAEKLFF | TGTGCCAGCAGTGAAGTTAGGGGGGCTGAAAAACTGTTTTTT
. | . | TRBJ2-5 | TRBV10-2 | CASLGGRGSRETQYF | TGCGCCAGCCTTGGGGGGCGGGGGAGTAGAGAGACCCAGTACTTC
. | TRBD1 | TRBJ2-7 | TRBV5-1 | CASRRGQGAHEQYF | TGCGCCAGCAGGCGGGGACAGGGGGCCCACGAGCAGTACTTC
. | . | TRBJ2-7 | TRBV19 | CASSIDSLYEQYF | TGTGCCAGTAGTATAGACAGCCTCTACGAGCAGTACTTC
. | . | TRBJ2-1 | TRBV7-8 | CASSQPTRGKLHNEQFF | TGTGCCAGCAGCCAGCCAACTCGGGGCAAACTACACAATGAGCAGTTCTTC
. | . | TRBJ1-1 | TRBV5-1 | CASSFGGNKAFF | TGCGCCAGCAGCTTCGGGGGGAATAAAGCTTTCTTT
. | . | TRBJ1-2 | TRBV7-9 | CASSLVPSDYGYTF | TGTGCCAGCAGCTTAGTGCCATCGGACTATGGCTACACCTTC
once | TRBD1 | TRBJ1-3 | TRBV14 | CASSQIQGYRGSGNTIYF | TGTGCCAGCAGCCAGATACAGGGGTACCGGGGCTCTGGAAACACCATATATTTT
. | . | TRBJ1-1 | TRBV20-1 | CSAPDHTEAFF | TGCAGTGCTCCCGACCACACTGAAGCTTTCTTT
. | . | TRBJ1-6 | TRBV6-1 | CASSEGFYSGSYNSPLHF | TGTGCCAGCAGTGAAGGTTTTTACAGCGGCTCCTATAATTCACCCCTCCACTTT
. | TRBD2 | TRBJ2-1 | TRBV11-3 | CASSLVGGGNNEQFF | TGTGCCAGCAGCTTAGTAGGCGGGGGGAACAATGAGCAGTTCTTC
. | . | TRBJ1-1 | TRBV30 | CAWSNRVYQSTEAFF | TGTGCCTGGAGTAACAGGGTTTATCAGTCCACTGAAGCTTTCTTT
. | . | TRBJ1-2 | TRBV19 | CASILSPPRDGYTF | TGTGCCAGTATTCTCAGCCCCCCGCGGGATGGCTACACCTTC
. | . | TRBJ2-2 | TRBV5-1 | CASSLNPGGEDGELFF | TGCGCCAGCAGCTTGAATCCTGGGGGCGAGGACGGGGAGCTGTTTTTT
. | TRBD2 | TRBJ2-3 | TRBV11-1 | CASSLVSGGVDTQYF | TGTGCCAGCAGCTTAGTTTCGGGAGGAGTAGATACGCAGTATTTT
. | TRBD1 | TRBJ1-6 | TRBV30 | CAYNRDSPTLNSPLHF | TGTGCCTACAACCGGGACAGCCCTACACTAAATTCACCCCTCCACTTT
. | . | TRBJ1-2 | TRBV2 | CASSELSRRGYTF | TGTGCCAGCAGTGAATTGAGTCGGCGAGGCTACACCTTC
once | TRBD1 | TRBJ2-1 | TRBV14 | CASSRLRTGSTYNEQFF | TGTGCCAGCAGCCGCCTTCGGACAGGTTCCACCTACAATGAGCAGTTCTTC
. | TRBD2 | TRBJ2-1 | TRBV6-5 | CASSYGASGNNEQFF | TGTGCCAGCAGTTACGGGGCTAGCGGGAACAATGAGCAGTTCTTC
. | . | TRBJ1-1 | TRBV30 | CAWSSAWGTEAFF | TGTGCCTGGAGTTCGGCCTGGGGCACTGAAGCTTTCTTT
. | TRBD2 | TRBJ2-1 | TRBV6-1 | CASSEIPAGRRNEQFF | TGTGCCAGCAGTGAAATTCCAGCGGGGCGCAGAAATGAGCAGTTCTTC
. | . | TRBJ2-2 | TRBV4-1 | CASSQRDLTGELFF | TGCGCCAGCAGCCAGAGGGACCTCACCGGGGAGCTGTTTTTT
. | . | TRBJ1-5 | TRBV18 | CASSFGDSNQPQHF | TGTGCCAGCTCATTTGGGGATAGCAATCAGCCCCAGCATTTT
. | TRBD1 | TRBJ2-7 | TRBV7-8 | CASSFPRDRSSYEQYF | TGTGCCAGCAGCTTCCCCCGGGACAGGTCGTCCTACGAGCAGTACTTC
. | TRBD2 | TRBJ2-1 | TRBV27 | CASSPGGGRVGEQFF | TGTGCCAGCAGTCCCGGAGGCGGGAGGGTAGGTGAGCAGTTCTTC
. | . | TRBJ2-3 | TRBV15 | CATSRVRGSSTDTQYF | TGTGCCACCAGCAGAGTTCGGGGGAGTAGCACAGATACGCAGTATTTT
. | . | TRBJ1-1 | TRBV29-1 | CSVVRVNTEAFF | TGCAGCGTTGTTCGGGTGAACACTGAAGCTTTCTTT
once | . | TRBJ2-2 | TRBV19 | CATGWTATNTGELFF | TGTGCCACCGGGTGGACGGCGACGAACACCGGGGAGCTGTTTTTT
few | . | TRBJ1-1 | TRBV5-4 | CASSDWGVQAFF | TGTGCCAGCAGCGATTGGGGGGTTCAAGCTTTCTTT
. | . | TRBJ2-5 | TRBV29-1 | CSVVSGPGETQYF | TGCAGCGTTGTAAGCGGGCCAGGGGAGACCCAGTACTTC
. | . | TRBJ1-1 | TRBV11-2 | CASSLVAKDGTEAFF | TGTGCCAGCAGCTTAGTCGCGAAGGACGGCACTGAAGCTTTCTTT
. | . | TRBJ1-2 | TRBV18 | CASSPPQGEGSGYTF | TGTGCCAGCTCACCACCGCAGGGTGAGGGGTCTGGCTACACCTTC
. | . | TRBJ1-3 | TRBV13 | CASTRRGDWAGNIIYF | TGTGCCAGCACTCGCCGTGGGGACTGGGCTGGAAACATCATATATTTT
. | TRBD1 | TRBJ2-1 | TRBV30 | CASSGQGNEQFF | TGTGCCTCGTCGGGACAGGGCAATGAGCAGTTCTTC
. | . | TRBJ1-2 | TRBV29-1 | CSVEEVGTSNYGYTF | TGCAGCGTTGAAGAGGTAGGGACAAGCAACTATGGCTACACCTTC
. | TRBD2 | TRBJ2-1 | TRBV18 | CASSGESGRQANEQFF | TGTGCCAGCTCAGGCGAGAGCGGGAGGCAAGCAAATGAGCAGTTCTTC
. | . | TRBJ2-2 | TRBV2 | CASSARGDTGELFF | TGTGCCAGCAGTGCGAGGGGGGACACCGGGGAGCTGTTTTTT
. | TRBD2 | TRBJ2-2 | TRBV4-1 | CASNPAGGGTTGELFF | TGCGCCAGCAATCCCGCAGGCGGGGGGACGACCGGGGAGCTGTTTTTT
. | TRBD1 | TRBJ2-7 | TRBV5-5 | CASSLASIEQGYEQYF | TGTGCCAGCAGCTTGGCAAGTATAGAACAGGGGTACGAGCAGTACTTC
. | TRBD1 | TRBJ1-2 | TRBV9 | CASSARTGGYGYTF | TGTGCCAGCAGCGCCCGGACAGGGGGCTATGGCTACACCTTC
once | . | TRBJ2-5 | TRBV10-3 | CATENERTPQETQYF | TGTGCCACCGAAAACGAGAGGACTCCTCAAGAGACCCAGTACTTC
. | TRBD1 | TRBJ1-5 | TRBV12-5 | CASRQGDQPQHF | TGTGCTAGCCGACAGGGGGATCAGCCCCAGCATTTT
. | TRBD2 | TRBJ2-3 | TRBV5-6 | CASSGLAGGIDTQYF | TGTGCCAGCAGCGGACTAGCGGGGGGGATAGATACGCAGTATTTT